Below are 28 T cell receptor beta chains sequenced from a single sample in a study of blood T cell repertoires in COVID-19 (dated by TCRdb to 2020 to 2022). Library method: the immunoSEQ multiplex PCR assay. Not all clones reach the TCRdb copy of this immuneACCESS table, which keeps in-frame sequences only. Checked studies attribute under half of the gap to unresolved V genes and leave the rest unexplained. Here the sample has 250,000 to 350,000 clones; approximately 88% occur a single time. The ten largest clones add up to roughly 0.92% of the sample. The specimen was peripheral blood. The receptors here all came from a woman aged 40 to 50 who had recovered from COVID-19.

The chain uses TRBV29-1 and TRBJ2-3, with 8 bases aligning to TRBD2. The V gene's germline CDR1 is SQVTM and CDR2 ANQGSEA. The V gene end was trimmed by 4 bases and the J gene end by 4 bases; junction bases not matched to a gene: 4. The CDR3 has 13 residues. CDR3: CSVGLAGADTQYF. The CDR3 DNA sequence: TGCAGCGTTGGGCTAGCGGGCGCAGATACGCAGTATTTT.

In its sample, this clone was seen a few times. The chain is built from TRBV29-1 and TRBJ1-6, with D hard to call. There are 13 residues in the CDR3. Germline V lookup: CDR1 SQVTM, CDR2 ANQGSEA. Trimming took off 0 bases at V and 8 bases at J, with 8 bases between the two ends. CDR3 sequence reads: CSVEEREDSPLHF. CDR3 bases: TGCAGCGTTGAAGAACGAGAGGATTCACCCCTCCACTTT. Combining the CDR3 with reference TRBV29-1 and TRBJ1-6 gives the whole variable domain SAVISQKPSRDICQRGTSLTIQCQVDSQVTMMFWYRQQPGQSLTLIATANQGSEATYESGFVIDKFPISRPNLTFSTLTVSNMSPEDSSIYLCSVEEREDSPLHFGNGTRLTVT.

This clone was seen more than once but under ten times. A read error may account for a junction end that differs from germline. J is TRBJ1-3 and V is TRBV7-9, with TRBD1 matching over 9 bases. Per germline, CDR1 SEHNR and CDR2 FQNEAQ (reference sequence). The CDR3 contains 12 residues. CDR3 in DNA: TGTGCCAGCAGCTTAAGTTTGGGACAGGGAAATTTT. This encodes CASSLSLGQGNF.

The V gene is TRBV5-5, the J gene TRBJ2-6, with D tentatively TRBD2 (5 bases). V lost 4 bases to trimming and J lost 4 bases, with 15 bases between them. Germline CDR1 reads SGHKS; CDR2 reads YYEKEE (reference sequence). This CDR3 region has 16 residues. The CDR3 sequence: CASSRAAPGGANVLTF. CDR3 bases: TGTGCCAGCAGCCGGGCCGCTCCGGGAGGGGCCAACGTCCTGACTTTC.

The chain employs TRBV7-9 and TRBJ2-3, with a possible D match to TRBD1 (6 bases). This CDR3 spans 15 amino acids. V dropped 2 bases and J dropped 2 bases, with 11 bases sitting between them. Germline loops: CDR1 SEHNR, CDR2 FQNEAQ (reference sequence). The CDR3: CASSLLGDTTDTQYF. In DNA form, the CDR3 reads TGTGCCAGCAGCTTATTGGGGGACACCACAGATACGCAGTATTTT.

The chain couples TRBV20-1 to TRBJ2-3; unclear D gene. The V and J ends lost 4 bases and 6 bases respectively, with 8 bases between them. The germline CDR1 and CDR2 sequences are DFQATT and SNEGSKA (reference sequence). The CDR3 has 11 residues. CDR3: CSATRLDTQYF. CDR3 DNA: TGCAGTGCTACCAGACTGGATACGCAGTATTTT.

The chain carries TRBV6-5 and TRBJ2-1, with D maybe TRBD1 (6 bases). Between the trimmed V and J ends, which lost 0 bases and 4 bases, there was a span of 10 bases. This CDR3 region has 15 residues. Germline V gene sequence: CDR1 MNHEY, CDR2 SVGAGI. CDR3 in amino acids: CASSYSGDTYNEQFF. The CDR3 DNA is TGTGCCAGCAGTTACTCAGGGGACACATACAATGAGCAGTTCTTC.

The CDR3 DNA sequence: TGTGCCAGCAGTCAGGGACAGGGCAGTGGCTACACCTTC. Amino acids: CASSQGQGSGYTF. The chain joins TRBV6-5 to TRBJ1-2; 9 bases agree with TRBD1. This CDR3 is 13 amino acids long. Per the germline V gene, CDR1 is MNHEY and CDR2 is SVGAGI. Germline trimming cut 5 bases from V and 7 bases from J; bases unmatched to any gene: 5.

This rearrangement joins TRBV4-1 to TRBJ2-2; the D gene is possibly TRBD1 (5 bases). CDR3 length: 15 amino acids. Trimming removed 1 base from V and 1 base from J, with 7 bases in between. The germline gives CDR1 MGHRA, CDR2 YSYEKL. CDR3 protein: CASSQGQGNTGELFF. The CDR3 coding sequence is TGCGCCAGCAGCCAAGGGCAGGGGAACACCGGGGAGCTGTTTTTT.

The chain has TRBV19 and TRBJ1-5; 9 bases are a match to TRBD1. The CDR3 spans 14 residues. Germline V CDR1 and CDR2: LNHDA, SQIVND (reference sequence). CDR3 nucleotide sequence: TGTAGCAGTTGGGGGACAGGGAGTAATCAGCCCCAGCATTTT. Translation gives CSSWGTGSNQPQHF.

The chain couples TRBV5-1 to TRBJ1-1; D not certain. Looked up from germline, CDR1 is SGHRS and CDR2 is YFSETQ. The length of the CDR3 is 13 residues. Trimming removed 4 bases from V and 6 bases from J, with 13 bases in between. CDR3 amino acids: CASSEAGSPEAFF. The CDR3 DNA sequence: TGCGCCAGCAGCGAGGCGGGTAGTCCTGAAGCTTTCTTT. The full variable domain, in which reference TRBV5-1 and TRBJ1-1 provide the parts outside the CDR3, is KAGVTQTPRYLIKTRGQQVTLSCSPISGHRSVSWYQQTPGQGLQFLFEYFSETQRNKGNFPGRFSGRQFSNSRSEMNVSTLELGDSALYLCASSEAGSPEAFFGQGTRLTVV.

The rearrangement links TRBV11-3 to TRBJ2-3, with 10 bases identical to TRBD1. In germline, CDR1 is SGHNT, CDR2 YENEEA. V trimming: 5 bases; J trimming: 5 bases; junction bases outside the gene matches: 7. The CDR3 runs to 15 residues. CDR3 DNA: TGTGCCAGCAGCCCTCCGGACAGGGGGGGAGATACGCAGTATTTT. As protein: CASSPPDRGGDTQYF.

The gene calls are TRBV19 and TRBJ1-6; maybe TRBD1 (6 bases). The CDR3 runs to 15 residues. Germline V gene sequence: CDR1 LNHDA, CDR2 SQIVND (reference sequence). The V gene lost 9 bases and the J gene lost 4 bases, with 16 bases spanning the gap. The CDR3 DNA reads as TGTGCCAGCACCCTAGAGACAGGTTATAATTCACCCCTCCACTTT. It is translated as CASTLETGYNSPLHF.

The CDR3 DNA follows: TGTGCCAGCAGCTTGGCGACAGGGGTCGGGGATACGCAGTATTTT. It is translated as CASSLATGVGDTQYF. This rearrangement joins TRBV5-6 to TRBJ2-3; 8 bases match TRBD1. CDR1 and CDR2 from the germline V gene are SGHDT and YYEEEE. This CDR3 contains 15 residues. Trimming took 0 bases from V and 6 from J; bases not matched to a gene: 6.

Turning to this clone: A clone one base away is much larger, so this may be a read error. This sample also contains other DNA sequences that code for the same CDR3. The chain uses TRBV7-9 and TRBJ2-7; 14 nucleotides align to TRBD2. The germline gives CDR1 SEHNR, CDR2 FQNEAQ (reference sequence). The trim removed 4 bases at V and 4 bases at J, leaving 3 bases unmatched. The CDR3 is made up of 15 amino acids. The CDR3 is CASSSGTSGSYEQYF. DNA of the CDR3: TGTGCCAGCAGCTCCGGGACTAGCGGGAGTTACGAGCAGTACTTC. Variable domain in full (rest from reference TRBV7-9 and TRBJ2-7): DTGVSQNPRHKITKRGQNVTFRCDPISEHNRLYWYRQTLGQGPEFLTYFQNEAQLEKSRLLSDRFSAERPKGSFSTLEIQRTEQGDSAMYLCASSSGTSGSYEQYFGPGTRLTVT.

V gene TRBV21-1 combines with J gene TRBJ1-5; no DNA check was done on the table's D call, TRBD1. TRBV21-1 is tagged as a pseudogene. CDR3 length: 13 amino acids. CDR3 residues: CASSKWADQPQHF. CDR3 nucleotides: TGTGCCAGCAGCAAATGGGCCGATCAGCCCCAGCATTTT.

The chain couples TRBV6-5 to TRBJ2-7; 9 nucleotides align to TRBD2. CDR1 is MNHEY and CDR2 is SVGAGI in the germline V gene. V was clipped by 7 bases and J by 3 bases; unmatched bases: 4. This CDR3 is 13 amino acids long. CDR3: CASIGLANYEQYF. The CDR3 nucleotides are TGTGCCAGCATTGGACTAGCGAACTACGAGCAGTACTTC.

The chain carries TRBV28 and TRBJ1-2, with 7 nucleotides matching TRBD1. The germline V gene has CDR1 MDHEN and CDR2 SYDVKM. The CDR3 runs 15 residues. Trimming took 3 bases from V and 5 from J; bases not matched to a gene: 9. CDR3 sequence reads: CASSFPQGSDYGYTF. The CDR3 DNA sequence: TGTGCCAGCAGTTTCCCACAGGGGAGTGATTATGGCTACACCTTC.

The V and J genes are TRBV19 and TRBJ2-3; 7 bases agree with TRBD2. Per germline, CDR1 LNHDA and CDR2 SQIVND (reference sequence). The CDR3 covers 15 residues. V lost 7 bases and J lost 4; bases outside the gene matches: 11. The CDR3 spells CASTPAGGGADTQYF. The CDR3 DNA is TGTGCCAGTACTCCGGCTGGGGGGGGAGCAGATACGCAGTATTTT.

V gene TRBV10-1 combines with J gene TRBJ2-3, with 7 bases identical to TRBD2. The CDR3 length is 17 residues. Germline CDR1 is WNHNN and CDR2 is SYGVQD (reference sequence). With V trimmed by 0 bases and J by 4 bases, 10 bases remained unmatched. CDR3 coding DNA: TGCGCCAGCAGTGAGTCGCCTCTAGGACTAGGATCAGATACGCAGTATTTT. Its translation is CASSESPLGLGSDTQYF.

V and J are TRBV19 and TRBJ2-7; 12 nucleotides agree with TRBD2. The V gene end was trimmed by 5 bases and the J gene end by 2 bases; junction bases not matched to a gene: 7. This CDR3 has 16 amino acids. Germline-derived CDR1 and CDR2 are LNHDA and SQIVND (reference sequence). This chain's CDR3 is CASSLGASGRAYEQYF. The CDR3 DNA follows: TGTGCCAGTAGTTTGGGGGCTAGCGGGAGGGCCTACGAGCAGTACTTC.

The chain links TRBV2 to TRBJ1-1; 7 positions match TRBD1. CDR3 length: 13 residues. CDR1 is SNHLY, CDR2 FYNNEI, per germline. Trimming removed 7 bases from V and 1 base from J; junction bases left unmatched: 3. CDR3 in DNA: TGTGCCAGCATTGGGACAGCGAACACTGAAGCTTTCTTT. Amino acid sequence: CASIGTANTEAFF. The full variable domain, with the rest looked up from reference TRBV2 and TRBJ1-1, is EPEVTQTPSHQVTQMGQEVILRCVPISNHLYFYWYRQILGQKVEFLVSFYNNEISEKSEIFDDQFSVERPDGSNFTLKIRSTKLEDSAMYFCASIGTANTEAFFGQGTRLTVV.

This CDR3 is CASSIVSGSGNEQFF. In nucleotides, the CDR3 is TGTGCCAGTAGTATAGTTAGTGGATCGGGGAATGAGCAGTTCTTC. V gene TRBV19 combines with J gene TRBJ2-1, with TRBD2 as a possible D gene (5 bases). The germline V gene encodes CDR1 LNHDA and CDR2 SQIVND (reference sequence). This CDR3 is 15 amino acids long. Trimming took 1 base from V and 7 from J, leaving 14 bases between them.

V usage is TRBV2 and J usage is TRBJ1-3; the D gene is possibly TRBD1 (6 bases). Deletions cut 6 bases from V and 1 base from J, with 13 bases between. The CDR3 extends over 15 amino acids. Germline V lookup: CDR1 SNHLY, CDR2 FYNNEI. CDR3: CASSGRGFSGNTIYF. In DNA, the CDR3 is TGTGCCAGCAGCGGCAGGGGTTTTTCTGGAAACACCATATATTTT. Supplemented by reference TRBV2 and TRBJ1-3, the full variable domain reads EPEVTQTPSHQVTQMGQEVILRCVPISNHLYFYWYRQILGQKVEFLVSFYNNEISEKSEIFDDQFSVERPDGSNFTLKIRSTKLEDSAMYFCASSGRGFSGNTIYFGEGSWLTVV.

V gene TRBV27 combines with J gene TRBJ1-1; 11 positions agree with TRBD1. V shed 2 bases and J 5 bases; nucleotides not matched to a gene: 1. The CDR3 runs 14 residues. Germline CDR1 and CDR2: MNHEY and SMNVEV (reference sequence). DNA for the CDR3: TGTGCCAGCAGTTTAGGGACAGGGGGAACTGAAGCTTTCTTT. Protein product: CASSLGTGGTEAFF.

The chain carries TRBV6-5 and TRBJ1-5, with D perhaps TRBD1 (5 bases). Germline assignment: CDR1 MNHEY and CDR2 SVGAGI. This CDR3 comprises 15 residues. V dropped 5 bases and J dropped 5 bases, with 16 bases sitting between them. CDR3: CASSPRGYGDQPQHF. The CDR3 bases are TGTGCCAGCAGTCCGCGGGGGTATGGAGATCAGCCCCAGCATTTT.

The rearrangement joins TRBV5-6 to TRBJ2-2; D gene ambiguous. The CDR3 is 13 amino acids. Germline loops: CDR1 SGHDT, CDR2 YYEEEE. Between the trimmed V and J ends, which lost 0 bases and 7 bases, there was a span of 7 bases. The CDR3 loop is CASSLGSVGELFF. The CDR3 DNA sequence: TGTGCCAGCAGCTTGGGCAGCGTCGGGGAGCTGTTTTTT.

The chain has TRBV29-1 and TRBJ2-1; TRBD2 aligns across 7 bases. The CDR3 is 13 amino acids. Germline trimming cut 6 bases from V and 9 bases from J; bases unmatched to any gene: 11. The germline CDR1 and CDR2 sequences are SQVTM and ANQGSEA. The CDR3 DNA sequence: TGCAGCGTCGGGCTAGCGGCGGGGAGTGAGCAGTTCTTC. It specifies CSVGLAAGSEQFF.